This TCR beta chain appears in the sequencing data of a study of T cells expressing NK-cell markers (dated by TCRdb to about 2020). As for the study more broadly: Three sorted T-cell subsets (CD3+CD56+NKG2C+, CD3+CD56+NKG2C- and CD3+CD56-NKG2C+) from about 8 donors had their TCR beta-chain repertoires profiled. Among the eight sequenced donors, seven were HCMV-seropositive and one was HCMV-seronegative. The eight sequenced donors were randomly selected healthy volunteers, three men and five women. The libraries were sequenced on Illumina HiSeq 2000/2500, MiSeq or NextSeq, producing 2 x 150 bp reads.

To determine HCMV serostatus, a commercial ELISA kit was used to detect HCMV-specific IgG in serum. Ficoll density gradient centrifugation was used to isolate peripheral blood mononuclear cells from blood. The listed sequencing device is Illumina HiSeq 2000. TCR beta cDNA libraries were made by 5'RACE template switching that added a universal primer site and unique molecular identifiers. cDNA synthesis was primed from the TCR beta constant segment, followed by two successive PCR amplification steps. Concerning the study's data processing: MIGEC handled demultiplexing of the reads and grouping by UMI, while MiTCR was used to assemble and quantify clonotypes. To exclude erroneous sequences, any TCR cDNA sequence not supported by at least two reads was discarded. Downstream repertoire analysis used the tcR package, and clonotypes were matched across fractions by CDR3 nucleotide sequence plus V segment. VDJmatch was used to annotate antigen specificity against VDJdb, with one amino acid substitution in CDR3 allowed. TCRdb reprocessed the reads into one record per CDR3 protein sequence, lacking DNA. The V and J calls and clone size come from TCRdb's table, not from the authors' own analysis. The table held for this sample gives about 410,000 distinct CDR3 sequences. Clones ranked in the top ten supply roughly a tenth of the sample.

Regarding this clonotype: The target of this receptor is not known.

For CDR1 and CDR2, the germline V gene lists KGHDR and SFDVKD. The CDR3, from cysteine to phenylalanine, totals 17 residues. Nucleotide data are not available. Paper-wide results and their limitations: For more than 5 donors, the dominant CD3+CD56+NKG2C+ clonotypes were among the top 10 CD8+ clonotypes and accounted for roughly 1.0-7.5% of CD8+ T cells. Those dominant clonotypes were again the most abundant among CD3+CD56-NKG2C+ cells in a handful of donors, at about 25-60.1%. It remained unclear whether the expanded NKG2C-expressing T cell clones were specific for HCMV antigens.

Sample: blood T cells: a sorted CD56 or NKG2C T cell subset, CD4+ or CD8+ T cells, or bulk PBMC T cells (not recorded which). The chain is encoded by TRBV24-1 joined to TRBJ2-2; with no DNA, the TCRdb D assignment of TRBD2 cannot be verified. This sequence was found in a woman aged 45-65 years in good health. Donor details come from another sample of the same person, matched by shared clones. The CDR3 reads CATSEAGLAKNTGELFF.